A single T cell receptor (beta chain) is shown here with its context. Authors' analysis steps: Estimation of nucleated cell counts relied on the amplification of reference gene primers. Repertoires were generated with immunoSEQ multiplex PCR, while TCRdb's copy carries only in-frame clones and drops some. The V and J calls and clone size are taken from that table; D and trimming were inferred from the DNA. The sample carries about 190,000 clones, less than 85% recorded once. This CDR3 comprises 15 residues. Germline V lookup: CDR1 LNHDA, CDR2 SQIVND (reference sequence). The V and J ends lost 6 bases and 4 bases, in that order; junction bases with no gene match: 5. This specimen comes from a study of blood T cell repertoires in COVID-19. In the study overall: Whether acute or convalescent, the COVID-19 samples came from the United States, Italy and Spain. T cells, B-cell-depleted T cells, or PBMCs provided the cDNA or gDNA that served as material.

Sequencing used peripheral blood. This clonotype was obtained from a woman aged 50 to 60 with acute or convalescent COVID-19. The J gene is TRBJ2-1, the V gene TRBV19; 11 bases line up with TRBD2. This CDR3 is CASRRGTSGYNEQFF. DNA of the CDR3: TGTGCCAGTAGGAGAGGGACTAGCGGATACAATGAGCAGTTCTTC.